This T cell receptor (beta chain) was profiled in a study of blood T cells in healthy people across ages. The CDR3 loop spans 15 amino acids. Trimming removed 5 bases from V and 1 base from J, with 14 bases in between. Germline V CDR1 and CDR2: SGHNT, YENEEA. Whole-study findings and limits: Aged donors had fewer naive CD4+ cells and lower diversity than long-lived donors. The study could not conclusively compare naive and antigen-experienced cells, given its unsorted PBMCs.

The authors ran a second PCR of about 7 to 11 cycles using a sample-barcoded 5' primer and a J-beta primer mix. Through a template-switch adaptor with 12 random nucleotides, each cDNA molecule received a tag. TCRdb ran MiXCR on the 5' RACE reads and lists one entry per CDR3 protein. Among 720,000 or so distinct CDR3 sequences listed, roughly 43% were seen once. The individuals who served as donors were healthy Caucasians living in Russia, aged about 6 to 100. This clonotype occurred a few times. Its specificity is not known. V and J are TRBV11-3 and TRBJ2-5; D is possibly TRBD2 (6 bases). Sequencing was performed on blood. The receptor was isolated from a man older than 75 in good health. The chain's CDR3 is CASSHGRTRQETQYF. In nucleotides, the CDR3 is TGTGCCAGCAGCCATGGGAGGACACGCCAAGAGACCCAGTACTTC. The full variable domain, in which reference TRBV11-3 and TRBJ2-5 provide the parts outside the CDR3, is EAGVVQSPRYKIIEKKQPVAFWCNPISGHNTLYWYLQNLGQGPELLIRYENEEAVDDSQLPKDRFSAERLKGVDSTLKIQPAELGDSAVYLCASSHGRTRQETQYFGPGTRLLVL.